This T cell receptor (beta chain) originates from a study of blood T cell repertoires in COVID-19. Study details: Some COVID-19 samples were acute and others convalescent; all came from the United States, Italy and Spain.

Sequencing was performed with immunoSEQ multiplex PCR; in TCRdb, only in-frame clones are kept and a portion is missing. The profile shows 300,000 or so clones, 80% to 90% of them singletons. This clone appeared a single time. Cohorts were based on clinical histories the participants reported. V lost 8 bases and J 6 bases, leaving 16 bases between the germline ends. The CDR3 runs 13 residues. The TCR originated in a woman aged 40-49 years with acute COVID-19. The J gene is TRBJ1-1, the V gene TRBV12-3 or TRBV12-4; D may be TRBD1 (6 bases). Sequenced input: PBMCs or T cells enriched from blood (not recorded which). The CDR3 sequence is CASYPGGGPEAFF. The CDR3 nucleotides are TGTGCCAGCTACCCCGGGGGGGGCCCTGAAGCTTTCTTT.